A single sample is the source of the 21 T cell receptor beta chains below, sequenced in a study of OX40 agonist ivuxolimab in advanced cancers. Profiling relied on immunoSEQ multiplex PCR, and the TCRdb table lists in-frame clones only, not all of them. There are 50,000 to 70,000 clones in the sample; about 86% occur only once, and 2.1% lies in the top ten. The source was CD4+ or CD8+ T cells sorted from blood, collected in a trial of the OX40 agonist ivuxolimab. These receptors originate from an adult with an advanced solid tumor such as melanoma, head and neck, liver or kidney cancer.

CDR3: CASSDRLVTGLEQFF. CDR3 coding DNA: TGTGCCAGCAGTGATCGTCTGGTCACGGGCCTTGAGCAGTTCTTC. This chain joins TRBV2 and TRBJ2-1, with D hard to call. Germline loops: CDR1 SNHLY, CDR2 FYNNEI. CDR3 length: 15 residues. V gave up 3 bases and J gave up 9 bases, with 18 bases separating them.

This rearrangement joins TRBV5-8 to TRBJ1-2; D uncertain. The CDR3 runs to 16 residues. Germline CDR1 and CDR2: SGHTS and YDEGEE. V shed 2 bases and J shed 7 bases, with 21 bases lying between them. The CDR3 loop reads CASSLTLVGRGFGYTF. CDR3 bases: TGTGCCAGCAGCTTAACACTAGTGGGGAGAGGCTTTGGCTACACCTTC.

The rearrangement uses TRBV6-1 and TRBJ1-1; 8 nucleotides match TRBD1. CDR1 is MNHNS and CDR2 is SASEGT in the germline V gene. Trimming at V came to 6 bases and at J to 8 bases, leaving 8 bases not matched to a gene. The CDR3 sequence is 13 residues long. CDR3 loop: CASSQLGQGEAFF. DNA for the CDR3: TGTGCCAGCAGCCAACTTGGACAGGGCGAAGCTTTCTTT.

The chain recombines TRBV30 with TRBJ2-5; 11 bases map to TRBD2. The CDR3 is made up of 15 amino acids. Germline assignment: CDR1 GTSNPN and CDR2 SVGIG (reference sequence). The V gene end was trimmed by 3 bases and the J gene end by 2 bases; junction bases not matched to a gene: 5. The CDR3 sequence: CAWSQGTSGQETQYF. The CDR3 nucleotides read TGTGCCTGGAGCCAAGGGACTAGCGGACAAGAGACCCAGTACTTC.

The chain combines TRBV6-5 with TRBJ2-7, with D unresolved. The length of the CDR3 is 11 residues. The germline V and J ends were trimmed by 2 bases and 5 bases, with 4 bases remaining between them. CDR1 and CDR2 (germline): MNHEY, SVGAGI. The chain's CDR3 is CASSYRDEQYF. As DNA, the CDR3 is TGTGCCAGCAGTTACCGCGACGAGCAGTACTTC.

This chain joins TRBV9 and TRBJ1-4; 7 bases map to TRBD1. CDR1 is SGDLS and CDR2 is YYNGEE in the germline V gene. The V segment lost 1 base and the J segment 4 bases; nucleotides outside the gene matches: 7. This CDR3 comprises 16 residues. This CDR3 reads CASSVRGQRHNEKLFF. The CDR3 DNA follows: TGTGCCAGCAGCGTACGGGGACAGAGACATAATGAAAAACTGTTTTTT.

The rearrangement joins TRBV6-5 to TRBJ2-2; D ambiguous. V lost 7 bases, J lost 1 base, and 10 bases lay in between. Germline V gene lookup returns CDR1 MNHEY and CDR2 SVGAGI. The CDR3 has 14 amino acids. The CDR3 nucleotides read TGTGCCAGCAACGTATTGGGGAACACCGGGGAGCTGTTTTTT. Protein product: CASNVLGNTGELFF.

J is TRBJ2-2 and V is TRBV2, with TRBD2 identical over 8 bases. Germline-derived CDR1 and CDR2 are SNHLY and FYNNEI. The junction had 2 bases not matched to a gene; V was cut back by 6 bases and J by 5 bases. The length of the CDR3 is 13 residues. The CDR3 bases are TGTGCCAGCAGGGGGACTAGGACCGGGGAGCTGTTTTTT. It encodes CASRGTRTGELFF. The full variable domain, completed using reference TRBV2 and TRBJ2-2, is EPEVTQTPSHQVTQMGQEVILRCVPISNHLYFYWYRQILGQKVEFLVSFYNNEISEKSEIFDDQFSVERPDGSNFTLKIRSTKLEDSAMYFCASRGTRTGELFFGEGSRLTVL.

The CDR3 DNA follows: TGTGCCAGCAGCCAAGATTGGGGGCGCGGGGTAGACTACACCTTC. Translation gives CASSQDWGRGVDYTF. V usage is TRBV14 and J usage is TRBJ1-2; D possibly corresponds to TRBD1 (6 bases). Looked up from germline, CDR1 is SGHDN and CDR2 is FVKESK. V lost 0 bases and J 10 bases, leaving 18 bases between the germline ends. CDR3 length: 15 amino acids.

This rearrangement joins TRBV7-8 to TRBJ2-7; D gene unclear. This CDR3 spans 14 amino acids. Germline CDR1 SGHVS, CDR2 FQNEAQ. V gave up 0 bases and J gave up 0 bases, with 6 bases separating them. CDR3 loop: CASSLAPSSYEQYF. The CDR3 DNA reads as TGTGCCAGCAGCTTAGCTCCGAGCTCCTACGAGCAGTACTTC. Full variable domain (rest looked up from reference TRBV7-8 and TRBJ2-7): GAGVSQSPRYKVAKRGQDVALRCDPISGHVSLFWYQQALGQGPEFLTYFQNEAQLDKSGLPSDRFFAERPEGSVSTLKIQRTQQEDSAVYLCASSLAPSSYEQYFGPGTRLTVT.

The CDR3 reads CASSKTGRSEAFF. In DNA, the CDR3 is TGTGCCAGTAGTAAAACAGGGCGCTCTGAAGCTTTCTTT. The chain joins TRBV19 to TRBJ1-1, with D possibly being TRBD1 (6 bases). V was pared by 4 bases and J by 6 bases, with 12 bases between. The CDR3 contains 13 residues. Germline V gene sequence: CDR1 LNHDA, CDR2 SQIVND (reference sequence).

The chain employs TRBV7-3 and TRBJ2-1; D perhaps matches TRBD2 (5 bases). In germline, CDR1 is SGHTA, CDR2 FQGTGA. CDR3 size: 13 residues. Trimming removed 4 bases at V and 3 bases at J, with 7 bases between. CDR3 protein: CASSWTGYNEQFF. The DNA for the CDR3 is TGTGCCAGCAGCTGGACTGGCTACAATGAGCAGTTCTTC.

This sequence joins TRBV7-2 and TRBJ2-1; tentatively, D is TRBD2 (5 bases). Germline lookup yields CDR1 SGHTA and CDR2 FQGNSA. The CDR3 is 16 residues long. Trimming took 5 bases from V and 0 from J, leaving 14 bases between them. Here the CDR3 reads CASSTAPAVSYNEQFF. In nucleotides, the CDR3 is TGTGCCAGCAGCACAGCCCCAGCGGTCTCCTACAATGAGCAGTTCTTC. Looking up the rest from reference TRBV7-2 and TRBJ2-1 gives the full variable domain: GAGVSQSPSNKVTEKGKDVELRCDPISGHTALYWYRQSLGQGLEFLIYFQGNSAPDKSGLPSDRFSAERTGGSVSTLTIQRTQQEDSAVYLCASSTAPAVSYNEQFFGPGTRLTVL.

V is TRBV2 and J is TRBJ2-7, with D maybe TRBD1 (5 bases). V lost 0 bases and J lost 9, with 21 bases in between. Per germline, CDR1 SNHLY and CDR2 FYNNEI. The CDR3 sequence is 16 residues long. The CDR3 loop is CASSEARGRASLRQYF. In DNA, the CDR3 is TGTGCCAGCAGTGAAGCGCGCGGCAGGGCATCACTGCGGCAGTACTTC.

The J gene is TRBJ1-6, the V gene TRBV5-1; D may be TRBD1 (5 bases). CDR3 length: 15 residues. The ends were cut back, 0 bases at V and 2 bases at J, with 6 bases in the middle. Germline CDR1 SGHRS, CDR2 YFSETQ. The CDR3 is CASSLDRTYNSPLHF. In nucleotides, the CDR3 is TGCGCCAGCAGCTTGGACAGGACCTATAATTCACCCCTCCACTTT.

The gene calls are TRBV28 and TRBJ1-4; 8 positions match TRBD1. Germline values: CDR1 MDHEN, CDR2 SYDVKM. V was pared by 5 bases and J by 7 bases, with 9 bases of the junction left unmatched. The CDR3 consists of 15 residues. CDR3 DNA sequence: TGTGCCAGCAGTCTCCCAGGGGGCGGGATTGAAAAACTGTTTTTT. Translated, it gives CASSLPGGGIEKLFF.

This chain connects TRBV5-1 to TRBJ2-1, with 14 bases fitting TRBD2. Trimming cost V 4 bases and J 15 bases; bases outside gene matches: 15. The CDR3 totals 16 residues. Germline values: CDR1 SGHRS, CDR2 YFSETQ. The CDR3 loop reads CASSGTSGGPLSEGFF. In DNA, the CDR3 is TGCGCCAGCAGCGGGACTAGCGGGGGTCCATTAAGTGAGGGGTTCTTC.

The rearrangement uses TRBV6-1 and TRBJ1-3; no reliable D call. Germline-derived CDR1 and CDR2 are MNHNS and SASEGT. Trimming took off 4 bases at V and 6 bases at J, with 10 bases between the two ends. There are 13 residues in the CDR3. The CDR3 DNA sequence: TGTGCCAGCAGTGTCGGCCCACAAAACACCATATATTTT. Translation gives CASSVGPQNTIYF.

The V and J genes are TRBV6-1 and TRBJ2-7; TRBD1 or TRBD2 may be the D gene (5 bases each). Trimming cost V 2 bases and J 2 bases, with 13 bases left between them. CDR3 length equals 15 residues. The germline CDR1 and CDR2 sequences are MNHNS and SASEGT. CDR3 bases: TGTGCCAGCAGTGAACAGGGCCTCGGGGCCTACGAGCAGTACTTC. Translating gives CASSEQGLGAYEQYF.

The chain uses TRBV7-9 and TRBJ1-3; D is undetermined. The V gene's germline CDR1 is SEHNR and CDR2 FQNEAQ (reference sequence). V gave up 3 bases and J gave up 2 bases, with 5 bases separating them. This CDR3 contains 13 residues. The CDR3 bases are TGTGCCAGCAGCTTGTCGACTGGAAACACCATATATTTT. This gives the protein CASSLSTGNTIYF.

In its sample, this clone was seen once. V and J are TRBV6-5 and TRBJ2-2, with 9 bases fitting TRBD2. Germline V gene lookup returns CDR1 MNHEY and CDR2 SVGAGI. CDR3 size: 15 residues. With V trimmed by 5 bases and J by 2 bases, 3 bases remained unmatched. CDR3 nucleotides: TGTGCCAGCAGTAGCCTAGCGGGAAACACCGGGGAGCTGTTTTTT. It is translated as CASSSLAGNTGELFF.